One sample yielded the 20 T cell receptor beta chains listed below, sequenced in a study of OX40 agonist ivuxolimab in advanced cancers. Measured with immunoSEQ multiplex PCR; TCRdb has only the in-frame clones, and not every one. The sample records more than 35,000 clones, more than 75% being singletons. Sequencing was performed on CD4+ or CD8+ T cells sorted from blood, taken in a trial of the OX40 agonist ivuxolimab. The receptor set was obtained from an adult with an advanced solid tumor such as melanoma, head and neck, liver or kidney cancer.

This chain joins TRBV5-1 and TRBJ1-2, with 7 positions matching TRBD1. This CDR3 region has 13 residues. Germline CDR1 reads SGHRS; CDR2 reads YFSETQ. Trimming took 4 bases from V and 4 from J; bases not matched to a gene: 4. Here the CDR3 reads CASSVDRIYGYTF. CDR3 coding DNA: TGCGCCAGCAGCGTGGACAGGATCTATGGCTACACCTTC. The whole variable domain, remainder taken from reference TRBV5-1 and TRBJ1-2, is KAGVTQTPRYLIKTRGQQVTLSCSPISGHRSVSWYQQTPGQGLQFLFEYFSETQRNKGNFPGRFSGRQFSNSRSEMNVSTLELGDSALYLCASSVDRIYGYTFGSGTRLTVV.

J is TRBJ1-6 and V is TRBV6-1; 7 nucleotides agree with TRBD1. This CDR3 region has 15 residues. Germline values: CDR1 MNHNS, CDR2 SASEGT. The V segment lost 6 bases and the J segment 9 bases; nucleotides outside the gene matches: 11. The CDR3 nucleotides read TGTGCCAGCAGCAGACAGGGAGAAAGTGCTTCACCCCTCCACTTT. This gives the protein CASSRQGESASPLHF.

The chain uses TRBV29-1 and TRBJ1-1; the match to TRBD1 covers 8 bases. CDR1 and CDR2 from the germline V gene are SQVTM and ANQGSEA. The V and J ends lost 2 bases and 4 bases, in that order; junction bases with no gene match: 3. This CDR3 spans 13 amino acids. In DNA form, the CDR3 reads TGCAGCGTTGAAACAGGGGGTAGCACTGAAGCTTTCTTT. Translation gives CSVETGGSTEAFF.

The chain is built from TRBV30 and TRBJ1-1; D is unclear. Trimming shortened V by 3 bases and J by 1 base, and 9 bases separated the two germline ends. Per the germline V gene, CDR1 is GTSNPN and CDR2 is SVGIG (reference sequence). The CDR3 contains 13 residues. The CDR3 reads CAWRPRENTEAFF. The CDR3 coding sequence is TGTGCCTGGAGGCCGAGGGAGAACACTGAAGCTTTCTTT. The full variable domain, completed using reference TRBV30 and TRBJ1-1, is SQTIHQWPATLVQPVGSPLSLECTVEGTSNPNLYWYRQAAGRGLQLLFYSVGIGQISSEVPQNLSASRPQDRQFILSSKKLLLSDSGFYLCAWRPRENTEAFFGQGTRLTVV.

The CDR3 DNA reads TGTGCCAGCAGTCCCCCAGTGTACTTC. This codes for CASSPPVYF. The J gene is TRBJ2-5, the V gene TRBV28; D unresolved. CDR1 and CDR2 from the germline V gene are MDHEN and SYDVKM. The V end was cut by 5 bases, the J end by 13 bases, with 8 bases between. There are 9 residues in the CDR3.

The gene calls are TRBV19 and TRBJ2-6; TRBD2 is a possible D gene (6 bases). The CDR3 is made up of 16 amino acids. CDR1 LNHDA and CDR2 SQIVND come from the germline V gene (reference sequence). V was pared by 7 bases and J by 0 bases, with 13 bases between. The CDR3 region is CASTVAGTSGANVLTF. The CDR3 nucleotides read TGTGCCAGTACCGTCGCGGGGACCTCTGGGGCCAACGTCCTGACTTTC.

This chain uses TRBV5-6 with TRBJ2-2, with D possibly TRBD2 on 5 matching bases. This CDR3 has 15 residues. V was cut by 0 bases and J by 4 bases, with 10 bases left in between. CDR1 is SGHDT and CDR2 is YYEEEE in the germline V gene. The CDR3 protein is CASSLVQRSTGELFF. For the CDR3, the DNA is TGTGCCAGCAGCTTGGTGCAGCGGAGCACCGGGGAGCTGTTTTTT.

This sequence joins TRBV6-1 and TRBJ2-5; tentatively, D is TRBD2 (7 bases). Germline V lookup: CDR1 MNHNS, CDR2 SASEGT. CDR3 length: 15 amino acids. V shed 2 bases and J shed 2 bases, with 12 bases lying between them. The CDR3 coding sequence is TGTGCCAGCAGTGAACCGGGGGGCTGGCAAGAGACCCAGTACTTC. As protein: CASSEPGGWQETQYF.

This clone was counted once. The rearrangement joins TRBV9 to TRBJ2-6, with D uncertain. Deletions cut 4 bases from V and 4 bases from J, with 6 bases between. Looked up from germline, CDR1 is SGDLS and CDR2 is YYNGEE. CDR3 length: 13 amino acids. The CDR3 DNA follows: TGTGCCAGCAGCTCCTTCGGGGCCAACGTCCTGACTTTC. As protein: CASSSFGANVLTF.

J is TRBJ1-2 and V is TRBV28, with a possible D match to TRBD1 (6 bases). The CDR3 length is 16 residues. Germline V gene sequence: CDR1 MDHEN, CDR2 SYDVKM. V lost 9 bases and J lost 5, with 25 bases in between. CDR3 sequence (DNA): TGTGCCAGTCGCGGGACACATCTTGGGGGATCTTATGGCTACACCTTC. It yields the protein CASRGTHLGGSYGYTF.

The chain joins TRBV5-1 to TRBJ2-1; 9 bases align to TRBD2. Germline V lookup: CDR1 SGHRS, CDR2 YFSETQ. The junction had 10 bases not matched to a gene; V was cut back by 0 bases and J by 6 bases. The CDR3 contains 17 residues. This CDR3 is CASSLGAGGQTPNEQFF. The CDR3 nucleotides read TGCGCCAGCAGCTTGGGAGCGGGGGGCCAAACCCCCAATGAGCAGTTCTTC.

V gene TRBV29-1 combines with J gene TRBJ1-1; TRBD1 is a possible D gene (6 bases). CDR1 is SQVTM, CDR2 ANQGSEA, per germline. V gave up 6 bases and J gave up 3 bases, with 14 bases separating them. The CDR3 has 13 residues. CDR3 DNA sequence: TGCAGCGTGGGGGGGGGCGGTCACACTGAAGCTTTCTTT. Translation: CSVGGGGHTEAFF.

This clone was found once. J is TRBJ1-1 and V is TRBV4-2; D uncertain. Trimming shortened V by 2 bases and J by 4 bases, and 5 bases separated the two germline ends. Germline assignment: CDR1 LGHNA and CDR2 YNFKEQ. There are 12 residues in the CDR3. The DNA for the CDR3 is TGTGCCAGCAGCCAATCGCGCACTGAAGCTTTCTTT. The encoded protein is CASSQSRTEAFF.

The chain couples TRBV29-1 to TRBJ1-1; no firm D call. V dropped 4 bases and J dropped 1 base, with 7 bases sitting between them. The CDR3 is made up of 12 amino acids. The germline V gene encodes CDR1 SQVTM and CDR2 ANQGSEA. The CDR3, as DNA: TGCAGCGTTGGTTCTCCGAACACTGAAGCTTTCTTT. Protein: CSVGSPNTEAFF.

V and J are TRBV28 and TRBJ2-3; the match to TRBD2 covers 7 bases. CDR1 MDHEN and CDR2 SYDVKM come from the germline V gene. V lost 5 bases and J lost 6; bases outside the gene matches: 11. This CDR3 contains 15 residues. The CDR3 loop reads CASSRTSKSADTQYF. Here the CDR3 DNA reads TGTGCCAGCAGTAGGACTAGTAAAAGCGCGGATACGCAGTATTTT.

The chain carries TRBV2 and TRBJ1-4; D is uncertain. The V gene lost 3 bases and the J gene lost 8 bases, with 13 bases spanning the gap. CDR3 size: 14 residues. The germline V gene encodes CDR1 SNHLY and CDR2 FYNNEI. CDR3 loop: CASSEPSTREKLFF. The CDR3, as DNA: TGTGCCAGCAGTGAGCCTTCGACCAGGGAAAAACTGTTTTTT.

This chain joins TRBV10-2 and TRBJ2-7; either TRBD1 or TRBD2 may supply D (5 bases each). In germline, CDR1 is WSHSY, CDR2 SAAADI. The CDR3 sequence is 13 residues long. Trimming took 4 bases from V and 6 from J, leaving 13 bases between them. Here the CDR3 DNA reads TGCGCCAGCAGTGCGGACTCCCAGGGCGAGCAGTACGTC. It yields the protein CASSADSQGEQYV.

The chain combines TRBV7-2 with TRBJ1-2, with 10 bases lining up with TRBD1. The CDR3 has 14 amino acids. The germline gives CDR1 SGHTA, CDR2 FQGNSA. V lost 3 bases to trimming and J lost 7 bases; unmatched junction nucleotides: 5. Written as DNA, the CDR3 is TGTGCCAGCAGCTTCGACAGGGGGCTAGTTGGCTACACCTTC. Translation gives CASSFDRGLVGYTF.

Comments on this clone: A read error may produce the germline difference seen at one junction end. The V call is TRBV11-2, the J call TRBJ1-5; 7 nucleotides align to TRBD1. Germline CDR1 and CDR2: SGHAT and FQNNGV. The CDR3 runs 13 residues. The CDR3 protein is CASRWDSSQPQHF. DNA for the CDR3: TGTGCCAGCAGATGGGACAGCAGTCAGCCCCAGCATTTT.

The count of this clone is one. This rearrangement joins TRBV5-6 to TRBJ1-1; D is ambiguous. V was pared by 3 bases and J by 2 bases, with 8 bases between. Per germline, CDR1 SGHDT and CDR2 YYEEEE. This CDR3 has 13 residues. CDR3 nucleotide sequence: TGTGCCAGCAGCTCCAACCTAAACACTGAAGCTTTCTTT. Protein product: CASSSNLNTEAFF. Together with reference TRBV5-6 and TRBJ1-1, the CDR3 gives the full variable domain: DAGVTQSPTHLIKTRGQQVTLRCSPKSGHDTVSWYQQALGQGPQFIFQYYEEEERQRGNFPDRFSGHQFPNYSSELNVNALLLGDSALYLCASSSNLNTEAFFGQGTRLTVV.